Each of the 17 T cell receptor beta chains below was sequenced from the same sample in a study of blood T cell repertoires in COVID-19. Repertoires were generated with immunoSEQ multiplex PCR, while TCRdb's copy carries only in-frame clones and drops some. The data show more than 90,000 clones, with approximately 81% seen just once and 4.1% held by the top ten. Sequencing was done on a sample of peripheral blood. The receptors here all came from a man aged 55 to 70 with acute or convalescent COVID-19.

The chain is built from TRBV28 and TRBJ1-2; D not certain. This CDR3 is built from 14 residues. V lost 3 bases, J lost 0 bases, and 8 bases lay in between. The germline CDR1 and CDR2 sequences are MDHEN and SYDVKM. The CDR3 here is CASSFSTPNYGYTF. CDR3 in DNA: TGTGCCAGCAGTTTTAGTACCCCTAACTATGGCTACACCTTC.

The rearrangement links TRBV7-6 to TRBJ1-3, with a tentative D call TRBD1 (5 bases). Trimming stripped 5 bases from V and 2 bases from J, with 16 bases between. Germline V gene sequence: CDR1 SGHVS, CDR2 FNYEAQ. This CDR3 is 16 amino acids long. CDR3 bases: TGTGCCAGCAGCCCGTCCAGGGCAATCCCTGGAAACACCATATATTTT. Translating it yields CASSPSRAIPGNTIYF.

The genes are TRBV20-1 and TRBJ2-7; 7 bases align to TRBD2. The CDR3 is made up of 10 amino acids. Germline CDR1 and CDR2: DFQATT and SNEGSKA (reference sequence). V lost 6 bases, J lost 7 bases, and 3 bases stayed unmatched. This chain's CDR3 is CSAREYEQYV. The CDR3 DNA reads TGCAGTGCGCGGGAGTATGAGCAGTACGTC.

The chain links TRBV19 to TRBJ1-3; a weak D match, TRBD1 (6 bases). Germline-derived CDR1 and CDR2 are LNHDA and SQIVND (reference sequence). This CDR3 has 15 amino acids. V lost 5 bases, J lost 0 bases, and 11 bases lay in between. The CDR3 sequence is CASSLTGNSGNTIYF. CDR3 in DNA: TGTGCCAGTAGTTTAACAGGGAACTCTGGAAACACCATATATTTT.

This chain uses TRBV19 with TRBJ1-4, with a weak D call TRBD1 (6 bases). This CDR3 is built from 13 residues. Trimming took off 2 bases at V and 7 bases at J, with 8 bases between the two ends. CDR1 is LNHDA, CDR2 SQIVND, per germline (reference sequence). The CDR3 reads CASSITGSEKLFF. Written as DNA, the CDR3 is TGTGCCAGTAGTATAACAGGGAGTGAAAAACTGTTTTTT.

CDR3 loop: CASSYSGTDGYTF. The DNA for the CDR3 is TGTGCCAGCAGTTACTCCGGGACAGACGGCTACACCTTC. The rearrangement joins TRBV6-2 or TRBV6-3 to TRBJ1-2, with 7 bases lining up with TRBD1. The CDR3 totals 13 residues. The ends lost 0 bases at V and 8 bases at J; junction bases unmatched: 3. The germline V gene encodes CDR1 MNHEY and CDR2 SVGEGT.

This sequence joins TRBV6-6 and TRBJ2-7; no definite D call. CDR3 length: 13 residues. The germline gives CDR1 MNHNY, CDR2 SVGAGI (reference sequence). The germline V and J ends were trimmed by 4 bases and 2 bases, with 9 bases remaining between them. CDR3 sequence reads: CASSSRLPYEQYV. In DNA, the CDR3 is TGTGCCAGCAGTTCCCGGTTGCCCTACGAGCAGTACGTC.

This chain joins TRBV7-9 and TRBJ1-1; D unclear. V was trimmed by 0 bases and J by 2 bases, leaving 4 bases between them. Germline loops: CDR1 SEHNR, CDR2 FQNEAQ (reference sequence). The CDR3 extends over 13 amino acids. The CDR3: CASSLAGNTEAFF. In DNA, the CDR3 is TGTGCCAGCAGCTTAGCCGGTAACACTGAAGCTTTCTTT.

V and J are TRBV5-8 and TRBJ1-5; perhaps TRBD1 as D (5 bases). This CDR3 region has 17 residues. Looked up from germline, CDR1 is SGHTS and CDR2 is YDEGEE. Trimming took 2 bases from V and 2 from J, leaving 17 bases between them. CDR3 in DNA: TGTGCCAGCAGCTTTCCAAGAACGGGACTAGGCAATCAGCCCCAGCATTTT. Protein product: CASSFPRTGLGNQPQHF.

The rearrangement links TRBV6-2 or TRBV6-3 to TRBJ2-1, with 7 nucleotides matching TRBD2. CDR3 length equals 17 residues. V shed 4 bases and J 1 base; nucleotides not matched to a gene: 10. The germline gives CDR1 MNHEY, CDR2 SVGEGT. The CDR3 loop reads CASSSMGEGFSYNEQFF. Written as DNA, the CDR3 is TGTGCCAGCAGTTCCATGGGGGAGGGGTTTTCCTACAATGAGCAGTTCTTC.

This clone has a handful of counts. The V and J genes are TRBV5-5 and TRBJ2-4, with a possible D match to TRBD1 (6 bases). Trimming left V 2 bases short and J 0 bases short, with 9 bases between. The CDR3 has 15 amino acids. Germline loops: CDR1 SGHKS, CDR2 YYEKEE (reference sequence). The CDR3 sequence: CASSLSGVAKNIQYF. CDR3 DNA: TGTGCCAGCAGCTTATCAGGGGTAGCCAAAAACATTCAGTACTTC.

The V gene is TRBV5-1, the J gene TRBJ2-5; D is ambiguous. CDR1 SGHRS and CDR2 YFSETQ come from the germline V gene. Trimming pared 5 bases from V and 1 base from J, leaving 6 bases between. The CDR3 length is 12 residues. The CDR3 protein is CASSWSQETQYF. In DNA form, the CDR3 reads TGCGCCAGCAGTTGGAGCCAAGAGACCCAGTACTTC. Variable domain in full (rest from reference TRBV5-1 and TRBJ2-5): KAGVTQTPRYLIKTRGQQVTLSCSPISGHRSVSWYQQTPGQGLQFLFEYFSETQRNKGNFPGRFSGRQFSNSRSEMNVSTLELGDSALYLCASSWSQETQYFGPGTRLLVL.

This clone showed up just once. The gene calls are TRBV19 and TRBJ1-2; D possibly corresponds to TRBD1 (5 bases). This CDR3 has 13 residues. Looked up from germline, CDR1 is LNHDA and CDR2 is SQIVND (reference sequence). The CDR3 reads CAVRGGANYGYTF. In DNA form, the CDR3 reads TGTGCGGTCCGAGGAGGGGCTAACTATGGCTACACCTTC.

This clone is classed as medium-sized. J is TRBJ1-1 and V is TRBV5-4; weak D call: TRBD1 (5 bases). Trimming took off 3 bases at V and 8 bases at J, with 11 bases between the two ends. The CDR3 contains 12 residues. CDR1 is SGHNT and CDR2 is YYREEE in the germline V gene (reference sequence). The chain's CDR3 is CASSWDSNEAFF. CDR3 in DNA: TGTGCCAGCAGCTGGGACTCTAACGAAGCTTTCTTT. The full variable domain, its missing parts supplied by reference TRBV5-4 and TRBJ1-1, is ETGVTQSPTHLIKTRGQQVTLRCSSQSGHNTVSWYQQALGQGPQFIFQYYREEENGRGNFPPRFSGLQFPNYSSELNVNALELDDSALYLCASSWDSNEAFFGQGTRLTVV.

The chain couples TRBV24-1 to TRBJ2-7, with 9 bases fitting TRBD1. Germline V CDR1 and CDR2: KGHDR, SFDVKD. J was trimmed by 7 bases and V by 9 bases; bases with no gene match: 9. The CDR3 loop spans 13 amino acids. CDR3 amino acids: CATEQGAREEQYV. The CDR3 nucleotides read TGTGCCACCGAACAGGGGGCGCGGGAGGAGCAGTACGTC.

V is TRBV7-6 and J is TRBJ2-7; D ambiguous. The V and J ends lost 3 bases and 4 bases respectively, with 4 bases between them. CDR3 length: 11 residues. CDR1 is SGHVS and CDR2 is FNYEAQ in the germline V gene. CDR3 DNA: TGTGCCAGCAGCTTCGCGTACGAGCAGTACTTC. Encoded protein: CASSFAYEQYF.

This chain joins TRBV18 and TRBJ1-3; D perhaps matches TRBD1 (5 bases). The CDR3 is 14 amino acids. Trimming pared 3 bases from V and 2 bases from J, leaving 8 bases between. CDR1 is KGHSH and CDR2 is LQKENI in the germline V gene. The CDR3 protein is CASSPGTAGNTIYF. In DNA, the CDR3 is TGTGCCAGCTCACCGGGGACTGCTGGAAACACCATATATTTT.